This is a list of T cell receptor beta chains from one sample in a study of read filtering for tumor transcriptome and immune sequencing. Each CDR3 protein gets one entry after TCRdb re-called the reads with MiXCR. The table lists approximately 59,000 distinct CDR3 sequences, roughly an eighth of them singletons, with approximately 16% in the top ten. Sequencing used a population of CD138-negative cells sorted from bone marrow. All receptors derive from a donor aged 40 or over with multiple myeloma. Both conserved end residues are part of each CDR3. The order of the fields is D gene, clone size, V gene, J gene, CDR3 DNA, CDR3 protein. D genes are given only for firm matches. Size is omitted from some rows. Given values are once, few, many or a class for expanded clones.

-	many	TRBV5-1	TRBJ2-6	TGCGCCAGCAGCTTGGACGGTTCGGGGGCCAACGTCCTGACTTTC	CASSLDGSGANVLTF
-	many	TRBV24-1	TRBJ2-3	TGTGCCACCCAGGGGGGACCGGGGGACACAGATACGCAGTATTTT	CATQGGPGDTDTQYF
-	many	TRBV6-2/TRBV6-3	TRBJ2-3	TGTGCCAGCAGCCCAGGATCGGGCGGGGAGATTTCAACAGATACGCAGTATTTT	CASSPGSGGEISTDTQYF
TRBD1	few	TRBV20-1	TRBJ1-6	TGCAGTGCTAGAGTTGGGACAGGGCGCTCACCCCTCCACTTT	CSARVGTGRSPLHF
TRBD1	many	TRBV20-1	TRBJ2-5	TGCAGTGCTAGAGTTCGGACGACAGGGGAAGAGACCCAGTACTTC	CSARVRTTGEETQYF
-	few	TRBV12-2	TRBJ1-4	TGTGCAAGTCGCTCGCGTCCGGGGCAGGGGGCGCCAAGGGAAGAACTGTTTTTT	CASRSRPGQGAPREELFF
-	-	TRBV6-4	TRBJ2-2	TGTGCCAGCGGCTTGTGGGATAGGACCGGGGAGCTGTTTTTT	CASGLWDRTGELFF
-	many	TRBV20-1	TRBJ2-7	TGCAGTGCTAGAGACCCGCGGGGTTCCTACGAGCAGTACTTC	CSARDPRGSYEQYF
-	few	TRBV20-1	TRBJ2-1	TGCAGTGAGACCGGGACCAACTCCTACAATGAGCAGTTCTTC	CSETGTNSYNEQFF
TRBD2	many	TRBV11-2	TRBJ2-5	TGTGCCAGCAGCTTGTCTAGCGGGGGGTTGGTGACCCAGTACTTC	CASSLSSGGLVTQYF
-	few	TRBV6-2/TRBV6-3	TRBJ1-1	TGTGCCAGCAGTGTGCTGAACACTGAAGCTTTCTTT	CASSVLNTEAFF
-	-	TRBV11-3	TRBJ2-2	TGTGCCAGCAGCTTTCGGGGCGGAGGAAGCGGGGAGCTGTTTTTT	CASSFRGGGSGELFF
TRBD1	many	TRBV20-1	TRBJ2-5	TGCAGTGCTAGAGACCGACAGGGGGACCAAGAGACCCAGTACTTC	CSARDRQGDQETQYF
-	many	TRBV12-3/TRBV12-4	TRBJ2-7	TGTGCCAGCACCGGGACACCCGCGTACGAGCAGTACTTC	CASTGTPAYEQYF
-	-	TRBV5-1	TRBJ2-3	TGCGCCAGCAGGGATTTGAAGAGTACAGATACGCAGTATTTT	CASRDLKSTDTQYF
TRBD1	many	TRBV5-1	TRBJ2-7	TGCGCCAGCAGCCGGACAGGGGCGTCCTACGAGCAGTACTTC	CASSRTGASYEQYF
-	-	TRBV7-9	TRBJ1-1	TGTGCCAGCAGCCCCCAGGGTCCGCTTATTAACACTGAAGCTTTCTTT	CASSPQGPLINTEAFF
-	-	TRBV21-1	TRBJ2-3	TGTGCCAGCAGCAAAGGCCAGGGGCGCACAGATACGCTGTATTTT	CASSKGQGRTDTLYF
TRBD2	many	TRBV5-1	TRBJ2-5	TGCGCCAGCGGAGCGGGGGGGATGTACCAAGAGACCCAGTACTTC	CASGAGGMYQETQYF
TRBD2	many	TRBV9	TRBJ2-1	TGTGCCAGCAGCGTAGGACCCCCGGGGGGGCGCGCCTACAATGAGCAGTTCTTC	CASSVGPPGGRAYNEQFF
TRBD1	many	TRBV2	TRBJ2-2	TGTGCCAGCACCCAGGGGGCACTCAACACCGGGGAGCTGTTTTTT	CASTQGALNTGELFF
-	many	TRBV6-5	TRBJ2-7	TGTGCCAGCAGCCGAACGTCCTACGAGCAGTACTTC	CASSRTSYEQYF
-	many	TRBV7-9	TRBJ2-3	TGTGCCAGCAGCTTGGGGAAGGGAACAGATACGCAGTATTTT	CASSLGKGTDTQYF
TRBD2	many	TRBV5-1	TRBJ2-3	TGCGCCAGCAGCAGCACTAGCGGGGCACCTCCCAGTACGCAGTATTTT	CASSSTSGAPPSTQYF